There are many counts of the clone carrying this T cell receptor (beta chain). Its antigen is not identified. Inclusion characteristics of ophthalmopathy patients comprised a Clinical Activity Score of at least 3, a NOSPECS grade of at least 4, and duration under 3 months. Diagnoses rested on clinical symptoms, serum thyroxine and TRAb, thyroid ultrasound and orbital computed tomography. A roughly 9.1 ml volume of fresh peripheral blood provided the PBMCs. Authors of the study amplified TCR beta CDR3 regions from RNA transcripts. First-round RT-PCR of the TCR CDR3 relied on the HTBI primer set. Via MiXCR, TCRdb re-called the multiplex PCR reads, giving one row per CDR3 protein. This table holds roughly 550,000 distinct CDR3 sequences, 15% to 20% found once. This specimen belongs to a study of T cells in Graves' hyperthyroidism and ophthalmopathy. Study-wide points: The model identified upcoming ophthalmopathy a median approximately six months ahead of onset.

The CDR3 totals 14 residues. The germline gives CDR1 DFQATT, CDR2 SNEGSKA (reference sequence). V lost 3 bases and J lost 1, with 12 bases in between. The source material was blood. The receptor was isolated from a woman aged 25 to 39 with Graves' ophthalmopathy. The chain uses TRBV20-1 and TRBJ2-5; D gene unclear. The CDR3 DNA follows: TGCAGTGCTAGCGTGATAAACCCCCAAGAGACCCAGTACTTC. The encoded protein is CSASVINPQETQYF.